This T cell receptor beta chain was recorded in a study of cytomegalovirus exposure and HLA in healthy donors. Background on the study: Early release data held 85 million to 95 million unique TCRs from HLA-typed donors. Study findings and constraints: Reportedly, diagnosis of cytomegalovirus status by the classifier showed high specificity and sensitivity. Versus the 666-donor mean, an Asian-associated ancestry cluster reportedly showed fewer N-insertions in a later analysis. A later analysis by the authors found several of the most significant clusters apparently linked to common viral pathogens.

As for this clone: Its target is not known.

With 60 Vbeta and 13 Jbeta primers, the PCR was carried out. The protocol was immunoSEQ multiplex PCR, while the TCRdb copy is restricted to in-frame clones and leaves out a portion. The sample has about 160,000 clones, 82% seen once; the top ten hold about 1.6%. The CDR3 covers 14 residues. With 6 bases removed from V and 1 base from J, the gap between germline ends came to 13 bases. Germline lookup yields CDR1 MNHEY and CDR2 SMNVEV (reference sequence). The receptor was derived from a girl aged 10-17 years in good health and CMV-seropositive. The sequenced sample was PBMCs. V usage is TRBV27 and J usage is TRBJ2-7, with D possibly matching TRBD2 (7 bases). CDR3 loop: CASRFAGASYEQYF. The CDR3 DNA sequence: TGTGCCAGCAGGTTTGCGGGGGCGTCCTACGAGCAGTACTTC.